Below are 24 T cell receptor beta chains sequenced from a single sample in a study of long-term antiretroviral therapy in people with HIV. With survey level as its setting, the immunoSEQ assay was v3.0. Profiling relied on immunoSEQ multiplex PCR, and the TCRdb table lists in-frame clones only, not all of them. The table has about 7,000 clones, about 76% seen once. The source material was unsorted PBMCs, sampled 0.2 years after starting antiretroviral therapy. Receptor source: a man aged 35 to 55 with HIV.

This sequence joins TRBV6-5 and TRBJ2-7, with D possibly TRBD1 on 6 matching bases. In germline, CDR1 is MNHEY, CDR2 SVGAGI. This CDR3 contains 15 residues. Trimming removed 6 bases at V and 0 bases at J, with 15 bases between. CDR3 DNA sequence: TGTGCCAGCAGAGAACCGACAGGCAGCTCCTACGAGCAGTACTTC. Translation: CASREPTGSSYEQYF.

V usage is TRBV10-3 and J usage is TRBJ2-7; D is possibly TRBD1 or TRBD2 (5 bases each). The V gene's germline CDR1 is ENHRY and CDR2 SYGVKD. The CDR3 consists of 14 residues. V was clipped by 10 bases and J by 6 bases, with 22 bases between them. The CDR3 here is CATTEGQGVGEQYF. The CDR3 nucleotides are TGTGCCACCACAGAGGGGCAGGGAGTAGGCGAGCAGTACTTC.

The chain links TRBV9 to TRBJ1-2; TRBD1 matches 9 bases. The CDR3 sequence is 16 residues long. The germline gives CDR1 SGDLS, CDR2 YYNGEE. Losses at the gene ends were 4 bases for V and 3 bases for J; bases not matched to a gene: 10. This CDR3 reads CASSTVPGQGYYGYTF. In DNA, the CDR3 is TGTGCCAGCAGCACCGTCCCGGGACAGGGTTACTATGGCTACACCTTC.

The chain couples TRBV20-1 to TRBJ1-1; D is uncertain. CDR3 length: 11 residues. The germline gives CDR1 DFQATT, CDR2 SNEGSKA (reference sequence). The CDR3 is CVAPMNTEAFF. As DNA, the CDR3 is TGCGTGGCACCCATGAACACTGAAGCTTTCTTT.

The V gene is TRBV13, the J gene TRBJ2-1; 8 nucleotides match TRBD1. The trim removed 3 bases at V and 9 bases at J, leaving 4 bases unmatched. This CDR3 spans 13 amino acids. Germline assignment: CDR1 PRHDT and CDR2 FYEKMQ (reference sequence). The CDR3 coding sequence is TGTGCCAGCAGCTTGGGGCAGGGGGCTGAGCAGTTCTTC. Translation: CASSLGQGAEQFF.

The chain recombines TRBV5-1 with TRBJ2-3; TRBD1 matches at 7 bases. CDR1 and CDR2 (germline): SGHRS, YFSETQ. The J segment lost 0 bases and the V segment lost 3 bases, leaving 1 base of the junction unmatched. The CDR3 covers 14 residues. CDR3 in DNA: TGCGCCAGCAGCTCGACAGGGAGCACAGATACGCAGTATTTT. Translation: CASSSTGSTDTQYF. Looking up the rest from reference TRBV5-1 and TRBJ2-3 gives the full variable domain: KAGVTQTPRYLIKTRGQQVTLSCSPISGHRSVSWYQQTPGQGLQFLFEYFSETQRNKGNFPGRFSGRQFSNSRSEMNVSTLELGDSALYLCASSSTGSTDTQYFGPGTRLTVL.

The rearrangement links TRBV4-1 to TRBJ2-7; D unclear. The V end lost 0 bases, the J end lost 0 bases, and 15 bases lay between the germline ends. In germline, CDR1 is MGHRA, CDR2 YSYEKL. The CDR3 is made up of 17 amino acids. CDR3 sequence: CASSQDPPGTTSYEQYF. The CDR3, as DNA: TGCGCCAGCAGCCAAGATCCCCCGGGTACAACCTCCTACGAGCAGTACTTC.

This clone was detected once. This rearrangement joins TRBV20-1 to TRBJ2-3; no firm D call. Germline assignment: CDR1 DFQATT and CDR2 SNEGSKA (reference sequence). The V and J ends lost 3 bases and 5 bases respectively, with 6 bases between them. The CDR3 runs to 11 residues. The CDR3 loop is CSASSLDTQYF. The CDR3 bases are TGCAGTGCTAGCAGCCTAGATACGCAGTATTTT.

J is TRBJ1-5 and V is TRBV23-1, with D possibly being TRBD1 (5 bases). TRBV23-1 is known as an ORF, though its function is uncertain. Trimming left V 0 bases short and J 7 bases short, with 16 bases between. The CDR3 runs to 16 residues. The CDR3 DNA follows: TGCGCCAGCAGTCAATCGATCGGGGGGGGAGGGCAGCCCCAGCATTTT. It codes for CASSQSIGGGGQPQHF.

The gene calls are TRBV10-1 and TRBJ2-3; no firm D call. The CDR3 totals 10 residues. V dropped 8 bases and J dropped 3 bases, with 3 bases sitting between them. Germline V gene sequence: CDR1 WNHNN, CDR2 SYGVQD (reference sequence). Here the CDR3 DNA reads TGCGCCAGCTGGACAGATACGCAGTATTTT. Translated: CASWTDTQYF.

This clone was found a few times. This chain links TRBV7-3 with TRBJ2-7, with a tentative D call TRBD1 (6 bases). V lost 6 bases and J 13 bases, leaving 22 bases between the germline ends. Germline V gene lookup returns CDR1 SGHTA and CDR2 FQGTGA. The CDR3 extends over 13 amino acids. Written as DNA, the CDR3 is TGTGCCAGCAGACAACCTACTTCCGGGACACTTTACTTC. This sequence encodes CASRQPTSGTLYF.

The CDR3 loop reads CASSLGPQAGASNNEQFF. In DNA, the CDR3 is TGTGCCAGCAGCTTAGGGCCCCAGGCGGGGGCCTCTAACAATGAGCAGTTCTTC. The V and J genes are TRBV11-3 and TRBJ2-1; maybe TRBD2 (7 bases). The CDR3 has 18 amino acids. Germline V gene data show CDR1 as SGHNT and CDR2 as YENEEA. Trimming left V 1 base short and J 5 bases short, with 21 bases between. Filled out from reference TRBV11-3 and TRBJ2-1, the complete variable domain reads EAGVVQSPRYKIIEKKQPVAFWCNPISGHNTLYWYLQNLGQGPELLIRYENEEAVDDSQLPKDRFSAERLKGVDSTLKIQPAELGDSAVYLCASSLGPQAGASNNEQFFGPGTRLTVL.

The J gene is TRBJ1-1, the V gene TRBV14; no clear D. CDR1 is SGHDN, CDR2 FVKESK, per germline. Trimming cost V 4 bases and J 5 bases, with 11 bases left between them. The CDR3 extends over 13 amino acids. The CDR3 nucleotides are TGTGCCAGCAGCCTCCTCACCGGGACTGAAGCTTTCTTT. It is translated as CASSLLTGTEAFF.

This clone was seen once. This sequence joins TRBV18 and TRBJ2-2; D ambiguous. The CDR3 is made up of 15 amino acids. Germline V gives CDR1 KGHSH, CDR2 LQKENI. V was clipped by 1 base and J by 1 base, with 7 bases between them. CDR3 region: CASSPQRLNTGELFF. The CDR3 DNA reads as TGTGCCAGCTCACCACAGCGATTGAACACCGGGGAGCTGTTTTTT.

This clone showed up just a few times. The chain couples TRBV11-2 to TRBJ1-1; D perhaps matches TRBD1 (6 bases). The CDR3 runs 14 residues. The germline CDR1 and CDR2 sequences are SGHAT and FQNNGV. V was trimmed by 7 bases and J by 1 base, leaving 13 bases between them. The DNA of the CDR3 is TGTGCCAGCAACCTTGGGACAAGGAACACTGAAGCTTTCTTT. Translating it yields CASNLGTRNTEAFF.

A single count supports this clone. This chain uses TRBV7-2 with TRBJ1-1; D not resolved. Germline V gene sequence: CDR1 SGHTA, CDR2 FQGNSA. Trimming shortened V by 2 bases and J by 5 bases, and 6 bases separated the two germline ends. CDR3 length equals 12 residues. The CDR3 loop reads CASSLHGTEAFF. The CDR3 bases are TGTGCCAGCAGCTTACACGGGACTGAAGCTTTCTTT.

This clone was seen once. The genes are TRBV5-6 and TRBJ2-4; no reliable D call. The CDR3 has 13 residues. CDR1 and CDR2 from the germline V gene are SGHDT and YYEEEE. Trimming stripped 0 bases from V and 9 bases from J, with 10 bases between. The CDR3, as DNA: TGTGCCAGCAGCTTGGGGCCGCCCGTCATTCAGTACTTC. Translating gives CASSLGPPVIQYF.

The rearrangement uses TRBV7-8 and TRBJ2-5; D gene uncertain. Germline V gene data show CDR1 as SGHVS and CDR2 as FQNEAQ. V was trimmed by 6 bases and J by 5 bases, leaving 10 bases between them. This CDR3 region has 12 residues. The CDR3 region has the DNA TGTGCCAGCAGTTCCCTCGAGGAGACCCAGTACTTC. As protein: CASSSLEETQYF.

The rearrangement joins TRBV2 to TRBJ2-7; D possibly matches TRBD1 or TRBD2 (6 bases each). This CDR3 comprises 15 residues. V shed 6 bases and J shed 2 bases, with 17 bases lying between them. In germline, CDR1 is SNHLY, CDR2 FYNNEI. The CDR3 coding sequence is TGTGCCAGCAGGGAGGGGGGATTAGGGGCCTACGAGCAGTACTTC. Encoded protein: CASREGGLGAYEQYF.

V gene TRBV7-6 combines with J gene TRBJ2-7; D unclear. Germline loops: CDR1 SGHVS, CDR2 FNYEAQ. The V end lost 3 bases, the J end lost 1 base, and 7 bases lay between the germline ends. The CDR3 covers 13 residues. The CDR3 nucleotides read TGTGCCAGCAGCTTCGGGCAGTCCTACGAGCAGTACTTC. Encoded protein: CASSFGQSYEQYF.

The genes are TRBV5-1 and TRBJ2-1, with D maybe TRBD1 (6 bases). Per germline, CDR1 SGHRS and CDR2 YFSETQ. The V end was cut by 0 bases, the J end by 0 bases, with 10 bases between. This CDR3 is 16 amino acids long. This CDR3 reads CASSLGAGASYNEQFF. The CDR3 DNA reads as TGCGCCAGCAGCTTGGGAGCAGGGGCCTCCTACAATGAGCAGTTCTTC.

The chain recombines TRBV5-6 with TRBJ2-3, with D perhaps TRBD1 or TRBD2 (5 bases each). Germline CDR1 SGHDT, CDR2 YYEEEE. V was cut by 4 bases and J by 1 base, with 22 bases left in between. This CDR3 has 18 residues. In nucleotides, the CDR3 is TGTGCCAGCAGCCCCGGGGTCCCCGGGACGGTGGGCACAGATACGCAGTATTTT. This translates into CASSPGVPGTVGTDTQYF.

The CDR3 region is CASGTGGTDTQYF. CDR3 nucleotides: TGCGCCAGCGGGACAGGGGGCACAGATACGCAGTATTTT. The V gene is TRBV10-1, the J gene TRBJ2-3; 10 positions match TRBD1. After removal of 8 bases from V and 1 base from J, the junction contained 0 bases not matched to a gene. Germline lookup yields CDR1 WNHNN and CDR2 SYGVQD (reference sequence). The CDR3 totals 13 residues.

This chain connects TRBV28 to TRBJ1-1; D is undetermined. V was trimmed by 6 bases and J by 1 base, leaving 6 bases between them. Germline V gene data show CDR1 as MDHEN and CDR2 as SYDVKM. The CDR3 is 12 amino acids. CDR3 in amino acids: CASSQANTEAFF. CDR3 DNA: TGTGCCAGCAGCCAAGCGAACACTGAAGCTTTCTTT.